The clone carrying this T cell receptor (beta chain) appeared a few times. This sample is drawn from a study of identical twins. TCRdb re-derived calls from the 5' RACE reads in MiXCR, one entry per CDR3 protein. The sample lists 420,000 or so distinct CDR3 sequences, about 18% occurring once. The CDR3 consists of 14 residues. With 7 bases clipped from V and 10 bases from J, the junction kept 12 bases outside the gene matches. The rearrangement joins TRBV12-3 or TRBV12-4 to TRBJ2-1, with TRBD2 matching 8 bases. Specimen: naive T cells sorted from blood. The receptor was derived from a man aged 50 to 60 in good health. For the CDR3, the DNA is TGTGCCAGCACCCCGACTAGCGCGGGGGAGGAGCAGTTCTTC. Translated: CASTPTSAGEEQFF.